The 30 T cell receptor beta chains below were found in one sample sequenced in a study of cytomegalovirus exposure and HLA in healthy donors (dated by TCRdb to the late 2010s). Library preparation employed the immunoSEQ multiplex PCR assay. For the multiplex PCR, a mixture combining 60 forward primers for TCR Vbeta segments and 13 reverse primers for TCR Jbeta segments was used. What TCRdb holds here is the immuneACCESS table cut down to in-frame rearrangements. Part of the clones is not present; checked against another copy, under half of the missing clones reflect an unresolved V gene, and the others are unexplained. The sample table shows 210,000 or so clones, and around 80% are seen once. Of the sample, roughly 0.58% is held by the ten largest clones. Sequenced sample: PBMCs. The receptors were sampled from a woman between 40 and 50 years old in good health and CMV-seronegative.

The gene calls are TRBV9 and TRBJ1-6; unclear D gene. There are 12 residues in the CDR3. Germline V gene data show CDR1 as SGDLS and CDR2 as YYNGEE. Trimming removed 3 bases from V and 8 bases from J, with 6 bases in between. The CDR3 DNA is TGTGCCAGCAGCGACGGTTATTCACCCCTCCACTTT. It yields the protein CASSDGYSPLHF.

V gene TRBV11-2 combines with J gene TRBJ2-7, with a possible D match to TRBD2 (5 bases). The V and J ends lost 1 base and 5 bases respectively, with 9 bases between them. From germline, CDR1 is SGHAT and CDR2 FQNNGV. The CDR3 is 13 amino acids. CDR3 residues: CASSLGYGDEQYF. The CDR3 region has the DNA TGTGCCAGCAGCTTAGGGTACGGGGACGAGCAGTACTTC. Full variable domain (missing parts from reference TRBV11-2 and TRBJ2-7): EAGVAQSPRYKIIEKRQSVAFWCNPISGHATLYWYQQILGQGPKLLIQFQNNGVVDDSQLPKDRFSAERLKGVDSTLKIQPAKLEDSAVYLCASSLGYGDEQYFGPGTRLTVT.

The J gene is TRBJ2-2, the V gene TRBV28; D possibly corresponds to TRBD2 (7 bases). Trimming removed 6 bases from V and 2 bases from J, with 13 bases in between. Germline V gene sequence: CDR1 MDHEN, CDR2 SYDVKM. CDR3 size: 15 residues. CDR3 sequence: CASSFGGPNTGELFF. The CDR3 nucleotides are TGTGCCAGCAGCTTCGGGGGGCCAAACACCGGGGAGCTGTTTTTT. Based on the CDR3 plus reference TRBV28 and TRBJ2-2, the full variable domain is DVKVTQSSRYLVKRTGEKVFLECVQDMDHENMFWYRQDPGLGLRLIYFSYDVKMKEKGDIPEGYSVSREKKERFSLILESASTNQTSMYLCASSFGGPNTGELFFGEGSRLTVL.

The DNA for the CDR3 is TGTGCCAGTAGTAGGGCTACCATCACCGGGGAGCTGTTTTTT. This codes for CASSRATITGELFF. This rearrangement joins TRBV19 to TRBJ2-2, with no clear D. Trimming removed 4 bases at V and 4 bases at J, with 10 bases between. Germline lookup yields CDR1 LNHDA and CDR2 SQIVND (reference sequence). CDR3 length: 14 residues.

V usage is TRBV11-3 and J usage is TRBJ2-7; D gene ambiguous. Trimming cost V 0 bases and J 1 base, with 10 bases left between them. This CDR3 is built from 15 residues. Germline V gene sequence: CDR1 SGHNT, CDR2 YENEEA. The DNA of the CDR3 is TGTGCCAGCAGCTTAGATCCCGGGTTATCCTACGAGCAGTACTTC. Translation gives CASSLDPGLSYEQYF.

V is TRBV10-3 and J is TRBJ1-2; 7 positions match TRBD1. The CDR3 is 16 residues long. V gave up 2 bases and J gave up 5 bases; unmatched junction bases: 11. The germline gives CDR1 ENHRY, CDR2 SYGVKD. The CDR3 spells CAISEAGQKTGYGYTF. The DNA for the CDR3 is TGTGCCATCAGTGAGGCGGGACAGAAAACGGGGTATGGCTACACCTTC.

This sequence joins TRBV5-6 and TRBJ1-2; tentatively, D is TRBD1 (5 bases). Looked up from germline, CDR1 is SGHDT and CDR2 is YYEEEE. This CDR3 has 17 residues. Trimming shortened V by 6 bases and J by 4 bases, and 25 bases separated the two germline ends. The CDR3 sequence: CASTLRHGQASGYGYTF. In nucleotides, the CDR3 is TGTGCCAGCACCCTCCGGCACGGACAAGCCTCGGGCTATGGCTACACCTTC.

The rearrangement links TRBV2 to TRBJ2-4, with 13 nucleotides matching TRBD2. CDR3 length equals 15 residues. CDR1 is SNHLY and CDR2 is FYNNEI in the germline V gene. Trimming removed 6 bases from V and 7 bases from J; junction bases left unmatched: 6. The CDR3 sequence is CASRAGLAGENIQYF. In DNA form, the CDR3 reads TGTGCCAGCAGGGCTGGACTAGCGGGGGAGAACATTCAGTACTTC.

The CDR3 sequence is CASSVGPRVAYEQYF. In nucleotides, the CDR3 is TGTGCCAGCAGCGTAGGTCCCCGTGTAGCCTACGAGCAGTACTTC. The chain joins TRBV9 to TRBJ2-7; D is ambiguous. Trimming pared 0 bases from V and 2 bases from J, leaving 12 bases between. Germline values: CDR1 SGDLS, CDR2 YYNGEE. The CDR3 length is 15 residues.

V gene TRBV7-3 combines with J gene TRBJ1-1; unclear D gene. Germline CDR1 reads SGHTA; CDR2 reads FQGTGA. This CDR3 is built from 13 residues. The ends were cut back, 9 bases at V and 2 bases at J, with 13 bases in the middle. The CDR3 spells CASSVAPNTEAFF. DNA of the CDR3: TGTGCCAGTTCAGTCGCACCAAACACTGAAGCTTTCTTT.

The CDR3 DNA is TGTGCCATCAGTGACAGGGGCACTGAAGCTTTCTTT. The encoded protein is CAISDRGTEAFF. This chain joins TRBV10-3 and TRBJ1-1, with D tentatively TRBD1 (6 bases). Trimming shortened V by 3 bases and J by 4 bases, and 6 bases separated the two germline ends. CDR1 is ENHRY, CDR2 SYGVKD, per germline. This CDR3 spans 12 amino acids.

The V and J genes are TRBV30 and TRBJ2-1, with 8 bases lining up with TRBD1. This CDR3 has 21 amino acids. V shed 1 base, J shed 0 bases, and the junction held 20 bases outside the gene matches. The germline V gene encodes CDR1 GTSNPN and CDR2 SVGIG (reference sequence). The CDR3 DNA reads TGTGCCTGGAGTGGGGTTTGGACAGGGATTTCCCCTAGTAGCTCCTACAATGAGCAGTTCTTC. Amino acids: CAWSGVWTGISPSSSYNEQFF. The full variable domain, completed using reference TRBV30 and TRBJ2-1, is SQTIHQWPATLVQPVGSPLSLECTVEGTSNPNLYWYRQAAGRGLQLLFYSVGIGQISSEVPQNLSASRPQDRQFILSSKKLLLSDSGFYLCAWSGVWTGISPSSSYNEQFFGPGTRLTVL.

This clone came up a few times. This chain connects TRBV10-3 to TRBJ1-4; 7 bases are shared with TRBD1. Per the germline V gene, CDR1 is ENHRY and CDR2 is SYGVKD. The V segment lost 6 bases and the J segment 3 bases; nucleotides outside the gene matches: 4. The CDR3 spans 14 residues. CDR3 nucleotide sequence: TGTGCCATCAGGGGGACAGCCTCTAATGAAAAACTGTTTTTT. This codes for CAIRGTASNEKLFF.

V usage is TRBV14 and J usage is TRBJ1-1; D is unresolved. The CDR3 is 16 residues long. The V gene lost 1 base and the J gene lost 0 bases, with 12 bases spanning the gap. Looked up from germline, CDR1 is SGHDN and CDR2 is FVKESK. The chain's CDR3 is CASSQAHQSVNTEAFF. The CDR3 DNA reads as TGTGCCAGCAGCCAAGCCCACCAGAGCGTGAACACTGAAGCTTTCTTT.

The chain is built from TRBV5-1 and TRBJ2-5; TRBD1 aligns across 9 bases. This CDR3 spans 15 amino acids. Germline V lookup: CDR1 SGHRS, CDR2 YFSETQ. V dropped 4 bases and J dropped 11; count of bases not matched to a gene: 15. In DNA, the CDR3 is TGCGCCAGCAGCCTGGAGGGGACAGGGCTGGGGGAGCAGTACTTC. Translating gives CASSLEGTGLGEQYF.

The V gene is TRBV10-2, the J gene TRBJ1-4, with a possible D match to TRBD1 (6 bases). V lost 6 bases and J 5 bases, leaving 13 bases between the germline ends. This CDR3 is 14 amino acids long. The germline gives CDR1 WSHSY, CDR2 SAAADI. Here the CDR3 reads CASRTTGYNEKLFF. The CDR3 region has the DNA TGCGCCAGCAGAACCACAGGGTACAATGAAAAACTGTTTTTT.

J is TRBJ2-7 and V is TRBV27; TRBD1 matches at 8 bases. The junction had 7 bases not matched to a gene; V was cut back by 3 bases and J by 0 bases. The germline CDR1 and CDR2 sequences are MNHEY and SMNVEV (reference sequence). The length of the CDR3 is 16 residues. CDR3 DNA sequence: TGTGCCAGCAGTTTCCTCAAAACAGGGGGCTCCTACGAGCAGTACTTC. It specifies CASSFLKTGGSYEQYF.

This clone came up once. The CDR3 DNA reads TGTGCCAGCTCCCGTGGGACAGATATTTACTTAAACTATGGCTACACCTTC. It specifies CASSRGTDIYLNYGYTF. The chain recombines TRBV18 with TRBJ1-2, with TRBD1 identical over 7 bases. The CDR3 spans 17 residues. Germline-derived CDR1 and CDR2 are KGHSH and LQKENI. Unmatched junction bases numbered 15, after V lost 6 bases and J lost 2 bases. The entire variable domain, with the rest obtained from reference TRBV18 and TRBJ1-2, is as follows: NAGVMQNPRHLVRRRGQEARLRCSPMKGHSHVYWYRQLPEEGLKFMVYLQKENIIDESGMPKERFSAEFPKEGPSILRIQQVVRGDSAAYFCASSRGTDIYLNYGYTFGSGTRLTVV.

Here the CDR3 DNA reads TGTGCCAGCAGCTTAGAAGGGGGGGGCTCCTACGAGCAGTACTTC. Its translation: CASSLEGGGSYEQYF. This chain links TRBV7-8 with TRBJ2-7, with a tentative D call TRBD2 (7 bases). This CDR3 is built from 15 residues. CDR1 SGHVS and CDR2 FQNEAQ come from the germline V gene. The V and J ends lost 1 base and 0 bases respectively, with 10 bases between them.

CDR3 sequence: CASSVVDSNTEAFF. In DNA, the CDR3 is TGTGCCAGCAGCGTGGTAGACAGCAACACTGAAGCTTTCTTT. The V and J genes are TRBV9 and TRBJ1-1, with D possibly matching TRBD1 (5 bases). Germline CDR1 and CDR2: SGDLS and YYNGEE. This CDR3 contains 14 residues. V shed 2 bases and J shed 2 bases, with 10 bases lying between them.

The rearrangement links TRBV18 to TRBJ1-2; D gene ambiguous. The ends were cut back, 3 bases at V and 8 bases at J, with 13 bases in the middle. Germline lookup yields CDR1 KGHSH and CDR2 LQKENI. CDR3 length: 13 amino acids. CDR3 amino acids: CASSPGESVGYTF. In nucleotides, the CDR3 is TGTGCCAGCTCACCTGGGGAGTCGGTGGGCTACACCTTC.

CDR3 loop: CASSHIRGSYNEQFF. The CDR3 nucleotides are TGCGCCAGCAGCCATATAAGGGGGTCCTACAATGAGCAGTTCTTC. The chain recombines TRBV4-3 with TRBJ2-1; TRBD1 is a possible D gene (6 bases). The V end was cut by 3 bases, the J end by 1 base, with 10 bases between. CDR1 LGHNA and CDR2 YSLEER come from the germline V gene. The CDR3 runs 15 residues.

This chain connects TRBV13 to TRBJ2-1; D perhaps matches TRBD1 (5 bases). Trimming shortened V by 5 bases and J by 0 bases, and 14 bases separated the two germline ends. CDR1 PRHDT and CDR2 FYEKMQ come from the germline V gene (reference sequence). The CDR3 is 16 amino acids. This chain's CDR3 is CASSARTQSSYNEQFF. Written as DNA, the CDR3 is TGTGCCAGCAGCGCCCGGACACAGAGCTCCTACAATGAGCAGTTCTTC.

The sample holds one count of this clone. The J gene is TRBJ2-5, the V gene TRBV5-4, with a possible D match to TRBD1 (5 bases). The V end lost 0 bases, the J end lost 5 bases, and 20 bases lay between the germline ends. The CDR3 runs 17 residues. In germline, CDR1 is SGHNT, CDR2 YYREEE (reference sequence). DNA for the CDR3: TGTGCCAGCAGCTTGGCCGCTTGGGGCCGATCCGGGGAGACCCAGTACTTC. This translates into CASSLAAWGRSGETQYF.

In this sample, this clone turned up a few times. The rearrangement uses TRBV29-1 and TRBJ2-5; D might be TRBD1 (6 bases). The CDR3 totals 13 residues. Germline V gene data show CDR1 as SQVTM and CDR2 as ANQGSEA. Deletions cut 4 bases from V and 3 bases from J, with 12 bases between. CDR3 sequence: CSVARQEKETQYF. In DNA form, the CDR3 reads TGCAGCGTTGCAAGACAGGAAAAAGAGACCCAGTACTTC.

This rearrangement joins TRBV7-2 to TRBJ1-1, with D possibly being TRBD1 (6 bases). The CDR3 is made up of 14 amino acids. The V gene's germline CDR1 is SGHTA and CDR2 FQGNSA. The V and J ends lost 7 bases and 5 bases respectively, with 17 bases between them. CDR3 protein: CASIAGGLGTEAFF. The CDR3, as DNA: TGTGCCAGCATCGCGGGGGGGCTGGGGACTGAAGCTTTCTTT.

V and J are TRBV18 and TRBJ2-1; D is perhaps TRBD1 (5 bases). The CDR3 is made up of 14 amino acids. Germline CDR1 and CDR2: KGHSH and LQKENI. V was cut by 2 bases and J by 8 bases, with 13 bases left in between. DNA of the CDR3: TGTGCCAGCTCACCAAGGGTAGCACAGGATGAGCAGTTCTTC. This translates into CASSPRVAQDEQFF.

The V gene is TRBV14, the J gene TRBJ1-1; 8 bases agree with TRBD1. The CDR3 runs 19 residues. The V and J ends lost 1 base and 5 bases, in that order; junction bases with no gene match: 18. Germline CDR1 reads SGHDN; CDR2 reads FVKESK. The CDR3 loop reads CASSQGAGQGRGRWTEAFF. DNA for the CDR3: TGTGCCAGCAGCCAAGGGGCCGGACAGGGAAGGGGCCGCTGGACTGAAGCTTTCTTT.

This chain links TRBV14 with TRBJ1-1; weak D call: TRBD1 (5 bases). The CDR3 covers 15 residues. Trimming cost V 5 bases and J 0 bases, with 13 bases left between them. CDR1 and CDR2 (germline): SGHDN, FVKESK. The CDR3 spells CASSSAGGMNTEAFF. CDR3 coding DNA: TGTGCCAGCAGCTCGGCGGGGGGTATGAACACTGAAGCTTTCTTT. Full variable domain (remainder filled in from reference TRBV14 and TRBJ1-1): EAGVTQFPSHSVIEKGQTVTLRCDPISGHDNLYWYRRVMGKEIKFLLHFVKESKQDESGMPNNRFLAERTGGTYSTLKVQPAELEDSGVYFCASSSAGGMNTEAFFGQGTRLTVV.

CDR3 bases: TGCGCCAGCAGCTCCCGAACCGGGACAGGGGGTACCTATGGCTACACCTTC. Translation: CASSSRTGTGGTYGYTF. The V gene is TRBV5-1, the J gene TRBJ1-2, with 11 nucleotides matching TRBD1. Trimming cost V 3 bases and J 4 bases; bases outside gene matches: 11. The CDR3 is 17 residues long. Per germline, CDR1 SGHRS and CDR2 YFSETQ.